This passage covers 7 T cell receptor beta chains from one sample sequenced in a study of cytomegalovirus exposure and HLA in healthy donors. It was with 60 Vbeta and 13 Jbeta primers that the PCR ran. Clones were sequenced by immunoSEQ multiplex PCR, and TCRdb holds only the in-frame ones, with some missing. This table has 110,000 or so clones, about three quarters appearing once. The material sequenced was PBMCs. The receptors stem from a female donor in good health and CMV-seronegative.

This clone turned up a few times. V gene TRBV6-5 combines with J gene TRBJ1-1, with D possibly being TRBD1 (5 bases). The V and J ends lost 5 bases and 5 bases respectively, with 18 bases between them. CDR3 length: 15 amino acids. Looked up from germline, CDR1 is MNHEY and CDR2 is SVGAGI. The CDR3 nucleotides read TGTGCCAGCAGTCCTACAGGTCGTGGGAGGACTGAAGCTTTCTTT. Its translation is CASSPTGRGRTEAFF.

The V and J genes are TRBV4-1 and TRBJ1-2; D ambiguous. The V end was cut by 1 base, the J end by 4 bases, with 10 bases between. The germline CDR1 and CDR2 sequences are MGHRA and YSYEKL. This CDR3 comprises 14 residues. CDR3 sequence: CASSQVGAGYGYTF. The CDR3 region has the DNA TGCGCCAGCAGCCAAGTCGGCGCGGGCTATGGCTACACCTTC.

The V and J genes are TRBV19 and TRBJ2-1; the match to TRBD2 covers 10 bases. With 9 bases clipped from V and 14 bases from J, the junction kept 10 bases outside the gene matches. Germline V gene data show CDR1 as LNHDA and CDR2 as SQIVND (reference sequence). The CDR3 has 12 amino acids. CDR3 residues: CASCPVGTSEFF. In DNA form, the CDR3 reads TGTGCCAGCTGCCCCGTCGGGACTAGCGAGTTCTTC.

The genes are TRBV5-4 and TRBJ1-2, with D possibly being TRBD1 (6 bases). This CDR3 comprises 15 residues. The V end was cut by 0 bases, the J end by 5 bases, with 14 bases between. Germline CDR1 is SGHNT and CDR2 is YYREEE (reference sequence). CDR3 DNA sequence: TGTGCCAGCAGCTTGGATGGACAGTTGGGGTATGGCTACACCTTC. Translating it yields CASSLDGQLGYGYTF.

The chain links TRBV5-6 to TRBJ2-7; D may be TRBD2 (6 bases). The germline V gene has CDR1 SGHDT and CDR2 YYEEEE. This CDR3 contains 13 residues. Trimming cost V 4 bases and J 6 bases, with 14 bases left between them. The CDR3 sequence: CASSHPRDSEQYF. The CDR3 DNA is TGTGCCAGCAGCCACCCACGGGACTCCGAGCAGTACTTC. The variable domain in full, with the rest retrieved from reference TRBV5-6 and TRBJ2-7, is DAGVTQSPTHLIKTRGQQVTLRCSPKSGHDTVSWYQQALGQGPQFIFQYYEEEERQRGNFPDRFSGHQFPNYSSELNVNALLLGDSALYLCASSHPRDSEQYFGPGTRLTVT.

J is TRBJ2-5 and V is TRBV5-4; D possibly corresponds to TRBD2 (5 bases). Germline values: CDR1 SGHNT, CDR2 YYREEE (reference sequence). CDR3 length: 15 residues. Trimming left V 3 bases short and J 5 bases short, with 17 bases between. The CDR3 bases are TGTGCCAGCAGCTCATCTGCTAGCCCCCAGGAGACCCAGTACTTC. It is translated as CASSSSASPQETQYF.

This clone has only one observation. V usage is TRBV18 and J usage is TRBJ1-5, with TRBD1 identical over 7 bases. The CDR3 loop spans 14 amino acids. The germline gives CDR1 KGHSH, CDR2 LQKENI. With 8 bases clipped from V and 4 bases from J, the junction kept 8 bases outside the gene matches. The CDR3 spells CASAWDRRNQPQHF. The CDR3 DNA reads TGTGCCAGCGCCTGGGACAGAAGAAATCAGCCCCAGCATTTT.